The 16 T cell receptor beta chains below were found in one sample sequenced in a study of cytomegalovirus exposure and HLA in healthy donors. TCRdb's copy holds only in-frame clones and misses some; the assay was immunoSEQ multiplex PCR. The table includes some 120,000 clones, around 94% detected once. Material for sequencing was PBMCs. Receptor source: a woman in her late teens or twenties in good health and CMV-seronegative.

J is TRBJ2-3 and V is TRBV7-3, with D possibly TRBD2 on 6 matching bases. The CDR3 loop spans 16 amino acids. Germline CDR1 and CDR2: SGHTA and FQGTGA. Trimming removed 1 base from V and 2 bases from J, with 13 bases in between. Here the CDR3 DNA reads TGTGCCAGCAGCTTAAATGCCGGCGGGAACACAGATACGCAGTATTTT. Protein sequence: CASSLNAGGNTDTQYF.

The rearrangement links TRBV6-5 to TRBJ2-5; 11 bases line up with TRBD1. The V segment lost 6 bases and the J segment 4 bases; nucleotides outside the gene matches: 4. This CDR3 contains 14 residues. Germline V gives CDR1 MNHEY, CDR2 SVGAGI. The DNA of the CDR3 is TGTGCCAGCAGCACAGGACAGGGGGCAGAGACCCAGTACTTC. The encoded protein is CASSTGQGAETQYF.

The chain has TRBV30 and TRBJ2-7; 7 bases map to TRBD1. CDR1 is GTSNPN, CDR2 SVGIG, per germline (reference sequence). V lost 3 bases, J lost 3 bases, and 5 bases stayed unmatched. The CDR3 totals 13 residues. CDR3 in amino acids: CAWRRQGDYEQYF. CDR3 nucleotides: TGTGCCTGGAGGCGACAGGGAGACTACGAGCAGTACTTC.

This clone was seen a single time. V usage is TRBV29-1 and J usage is TRBJ1-1; no reliable D call. CDR1 and CDR2 (germline): SQVTM, ANQGSEA. This CDR3 region has 12 residues. Trimming left V 6 bases short and J 3 bases short, with 11 bases between. CDR3: CSVELQDTEAFF. As DNA, the CDR3 is TGCAGCGTGGAACTTCAGGACACTGAAGCTTTCTTT.

The V and J genes are TRBV28 and TRBJ2-1, with TRBD1 identical over 7 bases. Germline CDR1 is MDHEN and CDR2 is SYDVKM. Trimming cost V 7 bases and J 4 bases; bases outside gene matches: 16. This CDR3 region has 17 residues. The CDR3 sequence is CASNPLASAGGYNEQFF. The CDR3 DNA sequence: TGTGCCAGCAACCCCTTGGCTTCGGCAGGGGGATACAATGAGCAGTTCTTC.

The CDR3 DNA follows: TGTGCCAGCAGCCCGCGGGACTTCACAGATACGCAGTATTTT. Residues: CASSPRDFTDTQYF. This sequence joins TRBV7-8 and TRBJ2-3, with TRBD2 as a possible D gene (6 bases). In germline, CDR1 is SGHVS, CDR2 FQNEAQ. V was shortened by 5 bases and J by 2 bases, with 11 bases between the two germline ends. The CDR3 sequence is 14 residues long.

The V gene is TRBV5-6, the J gene TRBJ1-2; D ambiguous. Germline V gene lookup returns CDR1 SGHDT and CDR2 YYEEEE. The CDR3 has 16 residues. Trimming took off 2 bases at V and 0 bases at J, with 14 bases between the two ends. CDR3 in amino acids: CASSFPPPGTNYGYTF. The CDR3, as DNA: TGTGCCAGCAGCTTCCCCCCCCCGGGGACTAACTATGGCTACACCTTC. The entire variable domain, with the rest obtained from reference TRBV5-6 and TRBJ1-2, is as follows: DAGVTQSPTHLIKTRGQQVTLRCSPKSGHDTVSWYQQALGQGPQFIFQYYEEEERQRGNFPDRFSGHQFPNYSSELNVNALLLGDSALYLCASSFPPPGTNYGYTFGSGTRLTVV.

The chain recombines TRBV27 with TRBJ2-7, with D hard to call. Per the germline V gene, CDR1 is MNHEY and CDR2 is SMNVEV (reference sequence). This CDR3 has 11 amino acids. Trimming cost V 8 bases and J 3 bases, with 8 bases left between them. The CDR3 loop reads CASGVHYEQYF. DNA for the CDR3: TGTGCCAGCGGAGTCCACTACGAGCAGTACTTC.

J is TRBJ1-2 and V is TRBV27, with 7 positions matching TRBD1. CDR3 length: 14 residues. Germline-derived CDR1 and CDR2 are MNHEY and SMNVEV (reference sequence). V lost 4 bases and J lost 6; bases outside the gene matches: 8. The CDR3 DNA sequence: TGTGCCAGCAGTTCCAGGACAGGTTGGGATGGCTACACCTTC. Translation gives CASSSRTGWDGYTF.

The chain employs TRBV7-9 and TRBJ2-3; 7 bases fit TRBD1. Unmatched junction bases numbered 8, after V lost 2 bases and J lost 0 bases. The germline CDR1 and CDR2 sequences are SEHNR and FQNEAQ (reference sequence). CDR3 length: 17 residues. In DNA form, the CDR3 reads TGTGCCAGCAGCTTACCCCAGGGACAGCCTAGCACAGATACGCAGTATTTT. Protein: CASSLPQGQPSTDTQYF.

This clone was observed once. The chain carries TRBV9 and TRBJ1-6; D not certain. CDR1 is SGDLS and CDR2 is YYNGEE in the germline V gene. The CDR3 totals 14 residues. Deletions cut 4 bases from V and 7 bases from J, with 12 bases between. The CDR3 DNA is TGTGCCAGCAGCCGGGAGGTTCCCAATTCACCCCTCCACTTT. This codes for CASSREVPNSPLHF.

This chain connects TRBV28 to TRBJ1-5; 8 nucleotides agree with TRBD1. Looked up from germline, CDR1 is MDHEN and CDR2 is SYDVKM. After removal of 3 bases from V and 0 bases from J, the junction contained 4 bases not matched to a gene. This CDR3 is 16 amino acids long. CDR3 in DNA: TGTGCCAGCAGTTTGGTCAGGGGGCCTAGCAATCAGCCCCAGCATTTT. Protein: CASSLVRGPSNQPQHF.

This chain links TRBV9 with TRBJ1-1; 7 bases fit TRBD1. Germline V gene sequence: CDR1 SGDLS, CDR2 YYNGEE. V lost 0 bases, J lost 1 base, and 3 bases stayed unmatched. This CDR3 is built from 15 residues. The CDR3: CASSVEGTANTEAFF. The DNA of the CDR3 is TGTGCCAGCAGCGTAGAAGGGACAGCGAACACTGAAGCTTTCTTT. Supplemented by reference TRBV9 and TRBJ1-1, the full variable domain reads DSGVTQTPKHLITATGQRVTLRCSPRSGDLSVYWYQQSLDQGLQFLIQYYNGEERAKGNILERFSAQQFPDLHSELNLSSLELGDSALYFCASSVEGTANTEAFFGQGTRLTVV.

This chain joins TRBV6-5 and TRBJ1-2; 7 bases are shared with TRBD1. Germline CDR1 MNHEY, CDR2 SVGAGI. The V gene end was trimmed by 4 bases and the J gene end by 4 bases; junction bases not matched to a gene: 3. This CDR3 is built from 13 residues. CDR3 sequence: CASSSRDSYGYTF. CDR3 coding DNA: TGTGCCAGCAGTTCCCGGGACAGCTATGGCTACACCTTC.

The rearrangement joins TRBV28 to TRBJ1-4, with D perhaps TRBD1 (6 bases). Deletions cut 3 bases from V and 3 bases from J, with 11 bases between. CDR1 is MDHEN, CDR2 SYDVKM, per germline. The CDR3 is made up of 15 amino acids. The CDR3 region has the DNA TGTGCCAGCAGTTTGTCAGGGGTACCTAATGAAAAACTGTTTTTT. It encodes CASSLSGVPNEKLFF.

This CDR3 is CATGRDLNTEAFF. The CDR3 coding sequence is TGTGCCACCGGTCGGGATTTGAACACTGAAGCTTTCTTT. The rearrangement uses TRBV15 and TRBJ1-1; D is undetermined. The CDR3 is 13 amino acids. Trimming pared 8 bases from V and 0 bases from J, leaving 10 bases between. Germline CDR1 is LNHNV and CDR2 is YYDKDF (reference sequence).